The present TCR beta chain was sequenced within a study of PD-L1 blockade in urothelial cancer. The time point is: peripheral blood 6 weeks after treatment start. Profiling relied on immunoSEQ multiplex PCR, and the TCRdb table lists in-frame clones only, not all of them. The top ten hold under 8.5% of the sample, which has roughly 100,000 clones, roughly 85% seen once. This receptor was obtained from a man between 65 and 80 years old with urothelial cancer. The material was PBMCs, obtained around atezolizumab (anti-PD-L1) treatment.

The CDR3 loop reads CASRWGQDEQYF. The CDR3 nucleotides read TGCGCCAGCAGATGGGGACAGGACGAGCAGTACTTC. V is TRBV5-1 and J is TRBJ2-7; 8 bases match TRBD1. Germline V gene data show CDR1 as SGHRS and CDR2 as YFSETQ. Trimming at V came to 5 bases and at J to 5 bases, leaving 3 bases not matched to a gene. This CDR3 is 12 amino acids long. Filled out from reference TRBV5-1 and TRBJ2-7, the complete variable domain reads KAGVTQTPRYLIKTRGQQVTLSCSPISGHRSVSWYQQTPGQGLQFLFEYFSETQRNKGNFPGRFSGRQFSNSRSEMNVSTLELGDSALYLCASRWGQDEQYFGPGTRLTVT.